This T cell receptor beta chain was identified in a study of patients and donors after allogeneic stem cell transplantation. One entry per CDR3 protein, called by TCRdb with MiXCR from the RT-PCR reads. The sample lists about a million distinct CDR3 sequences; around 17% were seen once. Trimming cost V 0 bases and J 11 bases, with 13 bases left between them. Germline CDR1 SGHDN, CDR2 FVKESK. CDR3 length: 13 residues. There are many counts of this clonotype. The sample taken for sequencing was blood, either unsorted or a sorted T cell fraction (not recorded which). The chain carries TRBV14 and TRBJ1-1; D unclear. This sequence was found in a human donor who was either an allogeneic HSCT recipient or a stem cell or donor lymphocyte infusion donor (not recorded which). It is not recorded whose cells these are; they may come from a transplant donor. The CDR3 DNA reads TGTGCCAGCAGCCAAGATCTGGTAAATGAGGCTTTCTTT. Its translation is CASSQDLVNEAFF.